A single sample gave rise to the 7 T cell receptor beta chains below, sequenced in a study of T cells expressing NK-cell markers. TCRdb re-called the 5' RACE reads and gives one entry per CDR3 protein, without DNA. The sample data list 130,000 to 150,000 distinct CDR3 sequences. Sequenced sample: blood T cells: a sorted CD56 or NKG2C T cell subset, CD4+ or CD8+ T cells, or bulk PBMC T cells (not recorded which). Every receptor here comes from a man younger than 35 in good health.

V is TRBV6-6 and J is TRBJ2-3; TCRdb lists TRBD1, though no DNA is available to test this call. Germline V CDR1 and CDR2: MNHNY, SVGAGI (reference sequence). The length of the CDR3 is 14 residues. The CDR3: CASSLGQTTDTQYF.

This CDR3 reads CASSTDVIEADTQYF. V usage is TRBV12-3 or TRBV12-4 and J usage is TRBJ2-3. The CDR3 contains 15 residues.

The chain combines TRBV3-1 with TRBJ2-5. This CDR3 region has 14 residues. CDR1 is LGHDT, CDR2 YNNKEL, per germline (reference sequence). The CDR3 sequence is CASSQGRVLETQYF.

V usage is TRBV20-1 and J usage is TRBJ2-1; TCRdb calls TRBD2, which cannot be checked without DNA. The CDR3 extends over 14 amino acids. CDR1 DFQATT and CDR2 SNEGSKA come from the germline V gene (reference sequence). CDR3 sequence reads: CSATSGGSYNEQFF.

The gene calls are TRBV20-1 and TRBJ2-3; no DNA is available, so the TRBD2 call from TCRdb remains unchecked. CDR3 length: 15 residues. From germline, CDR1 is DFQATT and CDR2 SNEGSKA (reference sequence). CDR3: CSARDEAGEGYTQYF.

The CDR3 spells CASSFRTNTGELFF. This chain uses TRBV5-1 with TRBJ2-2; as DNA is missing, the TRBD2 call by TCRdb cannot be tested. The CDR3 is made up of 14 amino acids. From germline, CDR1 is SGHRS and CDR2 YFSETQ.

The rearrangement uses TRBV7-9 and TRBJ2-1; TCRdb's D gene call, TRBD1, goes unchecked for lack of DNA. From germline, CDR1 is SEHNR and CDR2 FQNEAQ (reference sequence). The CDR3 contains 15 residues. This chain's CDR3 is CASSPRGQDYNEQFF.